This TCR beta chain emerged from a study of blood T cell repertoires in COVID-19. Profiling relied on immunoSEQ multiplex PCR, and the TCRdb table lists in-frame clones only, not all of them. The table includes about 55,000 clones, 80% to 90% detected once. The CDR3 contains 13 residues. From germline, CDR1 is ENHRY and CDR2 SYGVKD. V dropped 8 bases and J dropped 0 bases, with 11 bases sitting between them. The clonotype originates from a man older than 75 with acute or convalescent COVID-19. This chain uses TRBV10-3 with TRBJ2-7, with a weak D call TRBD1 (5 bases). Sequenced: peripheral blood. CDR3 bases: TGTGCCATCGGCCCTCAGGGCTCCTACGAGCAGTACTTC. This translates into CAIGPQGSYEQYF.